This T cell receptor beta chain was found in a study of spatial heterogeneity in lung cancer. Study summary: There were, on average, more than ten raw-read appearances for each unique TCR and UMI combination. Findings and limits, study-wide: Tumor mutation counts were tracked by expanded intratumoral alpha and beta TCR counts.

By share, this clonotype ranks as medium-sized. Its antigen remains unknown. A single record per CDR3 protein comes from TCRdb applying MiXCR to the 5' RACE reads. The table lists about 1,500 distinct CDR3 sequences, 8.9% of them singletons. The sample's time point: sample taken at primary tumor resection. The input material, whole RNA from tumor, nontumor lung or frozen PBMC, was sequenced unsorted. This sample comprised lung tumor tissue, obtained at surgery. This clonotype originated in a male donor with early-stage non-small cell lung cancer.

Written as DNA, the CDR3 is TGTGCCAGCAGTTCAACACTAAGCTCCTACAATGAGCAGTTCTTC. Translation gives CASSSTLSSYNEQFF. The genes are TRBV28 and TRBJ2-1; unclear D gene. This CDR3 has 15 residues. CDR1 is MDHEN, CDR2 SYDVKM, per germline. V lost 4 bases to trimming and J lost 0 bases, with 10 bases between them.